This T cell receptor beta chain was sequenced during a study of cytomegalovirus exposure and HLA in healthy donors. Study outcomes and limitations: The listing of 150 to 200 TCR beta chains classed them as cytomegalovirus-associated.

A multiplex PCR was run with 60 Vbeta primers and 13 Jbeta primers. Some clones are missing from TCRdb's copy, which holds only in-frame ones; the method was immunoSEQ multiplex PCR. The sample is made up of around 210,000 clones, and the top ten hold roughly 1.2% of it. Concerning this clone: The target antigen is unknown.

Germline assignment: CDR1 SGHTA and CDR2 FQGTGA. V trimming: 1 base; J trimming: 4 bases; junction bases outside the gene matches: 3. This CDR3 region has 15 residues. The V gene is TRBV7-3, the J gene TRBJ2-2; 7 nucleotides line up with TRBD1. The TCR comes from a girl aged 2 to 9 in good health and CMV-seropositive. The sequenced sample was PBMCs. CDR3 in amino acids: CASSLSPGGTGELFF. The CDR3 DNA sequence: TGTGCCAGCAGCTTAAGTCCAGGGGGCACCGGGGAGCTGTTTTTT.